Each of the 6 T cell receptor beta chains below was sequenced from the same sample in a study of cytomegalovirus exposure and HLA in healthy donors. PCR employed 60 Vbeta and 13 Jbeta primers. Clones were sequenced by immunoSEQ multiplex PCR, and TCRdb holds only the in-frame ones, with some missing. The data show 200,000 to 250,000 clones, 75% to 85% seen once. Sample: PBMCs. These receptors were obtained from a woman aged 55-75 years in good health and CMV-seropositive.

This clone occurred once. The same CDR3 arises from other DNA sequences in this sample as well. The genes are TRBV5-4 and TRBJ2-5, with D possibly being TRBD2 (5 bases). The V end lost 2 bases, the J end lost 3 bases, and 8 bases lay between the germline ends. The CDR3 has 13 amino acids. CDR1 and CDR2 (germline): SGHNT, YYREEE (reference sequence). The chain's CDR3 is CASSLDGEETQYF. The CDR3 DNA is TGTGCCAGCAGCTTAGACGGGGAAGAGACCCAGTACTTC.

The CDR3 DNA reads TGTGCCAGCAGTGAATTTCTTGGGACAGGGGGCGCTAATGAAAAACTGTTTTTT. Protein sequence: CASSEFLGTGGANEKLFF. The chain has TRBV25-1 and TRBJ1-4, with 12 bases lining up with TRBD1. Losses at the gene ends were 1 base for V and 3 bases for J; bases not matched to a gene: 6. Germline-derived CDR1 and CDR2 are MGHDK and SYGVNS. The CDR3 has 18 amino acids.

The V and J genes are TRBV6-1 and TRBJ1-2, with D possibly TRBD1 on 5 matching bases. The CDR3 totals 14 residues. With 2 bases removed from V and 6 bases from J, the gap between germline ends came to 13 bases. Germline CDR1 is MNHNS and CDR2 is SASEGT. In DNA form, the CDR3 reads TGTGCCAGCAGTGAATCGGGGGACTGGGATGGCTACACCTTC. Translated, it gives CASSESGDWDGYTF.

V and J are TRBV28 and TRBJ1-5; 7 bases line up with TRBD1. CDR3 length equals 12 residues. From germline, CDR1 is MDHEN and CDR2 SYDVKM. V lost 6 bases to trimming and J lost 11 bases; unmatched junction nucleotides: 7. Here the CDR3 reads CASSPLGQAQHF. CDR3 coding DNA: TGTGCCAGCAGCCCACTCGGACAGGCCCAGCATTTT.

Points on this clone: Other DNA sequences within the sample encode an identical CDR3. The rearrangement links TRBV28 to TRBJ2-7; a weak D match, TRBD2 (6 bases). V lost 5 bases and J lost 3, with 14 bases in between. Germline V CDR1 and CDR2: MDHEN, SYDVKM. This CDR3 comprises 14 residues. The CDR3 DNA reads as TGTGCCAGCAGTCCGGGGACTGGTCTCTACGAGCAGTACTTC. As protein: CASSPGTGLYEQYF.

The V call is TRBV5-1, the J call TRBJ2-5, with D perhaps TRBD1 (5 bases). CDR3 length equals 13 residues. Per germline, CDR1 SGHRS and CDR2 YFSETQ. Trimming shortened V by 0 bases and J by 2 bases, and 5 bases separated the two germline ends. CDR3 region: CASSLEGQETQYF. The DNA for the CDR3 is TGCGCCAGCAGCTTGGAGGGGCAAGAGACCCAGTACTTC.